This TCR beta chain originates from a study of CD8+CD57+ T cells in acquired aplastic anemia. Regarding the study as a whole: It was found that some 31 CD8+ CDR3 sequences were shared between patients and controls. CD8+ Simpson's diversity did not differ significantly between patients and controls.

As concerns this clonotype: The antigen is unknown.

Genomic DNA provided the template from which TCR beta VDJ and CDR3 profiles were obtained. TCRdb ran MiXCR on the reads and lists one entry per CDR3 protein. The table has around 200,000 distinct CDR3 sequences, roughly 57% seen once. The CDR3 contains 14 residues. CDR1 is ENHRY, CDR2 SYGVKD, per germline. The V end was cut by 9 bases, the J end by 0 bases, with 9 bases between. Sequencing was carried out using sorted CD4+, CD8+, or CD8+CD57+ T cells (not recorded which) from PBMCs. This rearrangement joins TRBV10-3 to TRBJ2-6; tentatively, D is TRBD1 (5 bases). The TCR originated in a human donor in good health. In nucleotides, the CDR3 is TGTGCCATAAGGCAGGGCTCTGGGGCCAACGTCCTGACTTTC. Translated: CAIRQGSGANVLTF.